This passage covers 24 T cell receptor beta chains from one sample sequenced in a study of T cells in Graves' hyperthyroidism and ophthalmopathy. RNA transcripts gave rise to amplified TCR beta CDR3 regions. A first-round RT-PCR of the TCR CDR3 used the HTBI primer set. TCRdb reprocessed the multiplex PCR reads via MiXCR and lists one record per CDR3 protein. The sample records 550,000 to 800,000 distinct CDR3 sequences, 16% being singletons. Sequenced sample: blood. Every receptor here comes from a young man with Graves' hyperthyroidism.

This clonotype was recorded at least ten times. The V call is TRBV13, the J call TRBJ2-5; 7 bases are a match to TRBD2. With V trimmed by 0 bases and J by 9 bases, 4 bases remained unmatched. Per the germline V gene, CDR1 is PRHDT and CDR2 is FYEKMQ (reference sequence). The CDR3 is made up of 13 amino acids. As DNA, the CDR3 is TGTGCCAGCAGCTTAGGAGCAGGGAGGGCCCAGTACTTC. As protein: CASSLGAGRAQYF.

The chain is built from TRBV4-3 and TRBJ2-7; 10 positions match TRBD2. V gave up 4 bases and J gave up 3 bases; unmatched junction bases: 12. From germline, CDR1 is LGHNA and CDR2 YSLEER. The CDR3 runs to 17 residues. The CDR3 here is CASSPSPGLATNYEQYF. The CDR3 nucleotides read TGCGCCAGCAGCCCCTCGCCGGGACTAGCGACAAACTACGAGCAGTACTTC.

The CDR3 loop is CASSLGTGNEAFF. CDR3 sequence (DNA): TGTGCCAGCAGCTTAGGGACAGGGAATGAAGCTTTCTTT. The chain joins TRBV7-2 to TRBJ1-1; TRBD1 aligns across 8 bases. This CDR3 has 13 amino acids. V lost 1 base, J lost 7 bases, and 2 bases stayed unmatched. Germline CDR1 is SGHTA and CDR2 is FQGNSA.

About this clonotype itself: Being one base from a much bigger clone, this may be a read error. The CDR3 spells CASSYSGLLGTTDAQYF. The CDR3 bases are TGTGCCAGCAGTTACTCGGGACTGCTGGGGACCACAGATGCGCAGTATTTT. The chain recombines TRBV6-5 with TRBJ2-3; D may be TRBD2 (6 bases). CDR1 MNHEY and CDR2 SVGAGI come from the germline V gene. The CDR3 is made up of 17 amino acids.

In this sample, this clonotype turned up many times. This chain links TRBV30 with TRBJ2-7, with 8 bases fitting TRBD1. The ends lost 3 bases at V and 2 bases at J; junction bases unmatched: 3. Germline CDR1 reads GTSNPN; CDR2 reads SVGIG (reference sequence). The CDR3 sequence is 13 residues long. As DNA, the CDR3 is TGTGCCTGGAGGGTGGGACAGGCCTACGAGCAGTACTTC. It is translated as CAWRVGQAYEQYF.

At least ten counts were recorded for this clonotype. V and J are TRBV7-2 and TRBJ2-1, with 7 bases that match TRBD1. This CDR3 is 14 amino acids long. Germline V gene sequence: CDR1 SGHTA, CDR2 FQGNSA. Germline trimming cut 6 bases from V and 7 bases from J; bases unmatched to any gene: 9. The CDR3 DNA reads TGTGCCAGCAGTTTTCGACAGGGATGGAATGAGCAGTTCTTC. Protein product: CASSFRQGWNEQFF.

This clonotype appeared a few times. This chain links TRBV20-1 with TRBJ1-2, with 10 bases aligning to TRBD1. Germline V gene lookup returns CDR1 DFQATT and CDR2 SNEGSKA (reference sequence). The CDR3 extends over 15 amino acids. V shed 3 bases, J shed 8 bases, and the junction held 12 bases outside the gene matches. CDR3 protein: CSARDLDRGWGGYTF. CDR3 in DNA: TGCAGTGCTAGGGACCTGGACAGGGGGTGGGGGGGCTACACCTTC.

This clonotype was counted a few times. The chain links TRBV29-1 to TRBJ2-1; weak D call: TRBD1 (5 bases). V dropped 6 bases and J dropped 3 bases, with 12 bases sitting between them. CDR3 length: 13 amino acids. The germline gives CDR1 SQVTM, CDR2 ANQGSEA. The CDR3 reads CSVRGPNYNEQFF. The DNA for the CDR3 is TGCAGCGTAAGGGGCCCTAACTACAATGAGCAGTTCTTC.

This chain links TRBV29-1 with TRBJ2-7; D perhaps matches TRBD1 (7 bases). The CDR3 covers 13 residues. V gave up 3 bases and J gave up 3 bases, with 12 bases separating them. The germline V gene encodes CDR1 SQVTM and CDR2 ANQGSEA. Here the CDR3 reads CSVEGGTDYEQYF. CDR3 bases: TGCAGCGTTGAGGGCGGGACAGACTACGAGCAGTACTTC.

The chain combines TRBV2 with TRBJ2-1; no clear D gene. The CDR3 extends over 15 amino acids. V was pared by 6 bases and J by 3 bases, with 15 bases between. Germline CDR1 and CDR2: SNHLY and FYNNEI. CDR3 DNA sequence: TGTGCCAGCAGCGCGCAGAGTATGGGCTACAATGAGCAGTTCTTC. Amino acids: CASSAQSMGYNEQFF.

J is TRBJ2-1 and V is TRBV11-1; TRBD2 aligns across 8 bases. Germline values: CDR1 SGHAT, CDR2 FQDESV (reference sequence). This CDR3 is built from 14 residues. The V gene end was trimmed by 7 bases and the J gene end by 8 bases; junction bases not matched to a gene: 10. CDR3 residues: CASKAGVGFDEQFF. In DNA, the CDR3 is TGTGCCAGCAAAGCGGGAGTCGGATTTGATGAGCAGTTCTTC.

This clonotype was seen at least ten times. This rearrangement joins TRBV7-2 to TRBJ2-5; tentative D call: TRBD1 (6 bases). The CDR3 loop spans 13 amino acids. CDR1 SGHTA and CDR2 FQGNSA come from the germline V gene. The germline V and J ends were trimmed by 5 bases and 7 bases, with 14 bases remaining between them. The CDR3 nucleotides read TGTGCCAGCAGCGCACAGGGAAGCGCGACCCAGTACTTC. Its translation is CASSAQGSATQYF.

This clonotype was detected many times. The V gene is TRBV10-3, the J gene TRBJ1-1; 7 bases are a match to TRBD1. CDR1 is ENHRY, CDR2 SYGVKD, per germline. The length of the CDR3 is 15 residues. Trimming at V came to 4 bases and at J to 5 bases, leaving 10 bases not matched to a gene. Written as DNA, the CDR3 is TGTGCCATCAGTGCCACCCAGGGGGTGCGGACTGAAGCTTTCTTT. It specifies CAISATQGVRTEAFF.

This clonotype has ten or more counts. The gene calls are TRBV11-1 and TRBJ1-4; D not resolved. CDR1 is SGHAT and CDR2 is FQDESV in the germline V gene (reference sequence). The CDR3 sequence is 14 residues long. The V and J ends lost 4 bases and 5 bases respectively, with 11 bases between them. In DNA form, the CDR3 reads TGTGCCAGCAGCTCCCTTGGAGGAAATGAAAAACTGTTTTTT. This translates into CASSSLGGNEKLFF.

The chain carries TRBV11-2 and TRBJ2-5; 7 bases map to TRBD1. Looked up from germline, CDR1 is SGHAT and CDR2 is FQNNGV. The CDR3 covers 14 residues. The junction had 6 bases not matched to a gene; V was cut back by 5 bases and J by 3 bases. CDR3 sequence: CASSLDRAEETQYF. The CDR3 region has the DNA TGTGCCAGCAGCCTCGACAGGGCTGAAGAGACCCAGTACTTC.

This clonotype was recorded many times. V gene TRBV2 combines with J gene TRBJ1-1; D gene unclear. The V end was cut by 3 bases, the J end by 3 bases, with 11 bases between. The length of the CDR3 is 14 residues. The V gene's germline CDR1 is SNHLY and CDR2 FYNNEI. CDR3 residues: CASSDVGSDTEAFF. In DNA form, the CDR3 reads TGTGCCAGCAGTGACGTGGGAAGCGACACTGAAGCTTTCTTT.

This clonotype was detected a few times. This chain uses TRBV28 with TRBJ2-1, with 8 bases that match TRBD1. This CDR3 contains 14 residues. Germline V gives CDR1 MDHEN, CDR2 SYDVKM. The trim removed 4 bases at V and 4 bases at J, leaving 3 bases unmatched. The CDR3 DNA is TGTGCCAGCAGTTCGGGACAGGAATACAATGAGCAGTTCTTC. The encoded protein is CASSSGQEYNEQFF.

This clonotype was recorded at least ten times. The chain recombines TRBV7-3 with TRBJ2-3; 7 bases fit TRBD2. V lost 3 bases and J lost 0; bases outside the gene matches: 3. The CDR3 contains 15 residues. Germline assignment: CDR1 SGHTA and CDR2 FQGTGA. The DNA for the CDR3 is TGTGCCAGCAGCTTGCTAGCGGTTAGCACAGATACGCAGTATTTT. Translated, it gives CASSLLAVSTDTQYF. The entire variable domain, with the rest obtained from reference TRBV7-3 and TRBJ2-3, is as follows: GAGVSQTPSNKVTEKGKYVELRCDPISGHTALYWYRQSLGQGPEFLIYFQGTGAADDSGLPNDRFFAVRPEGSVSTLKIQRTERGDSAVYLCASSLLAVSTDTQYFGPGTRLTVL.

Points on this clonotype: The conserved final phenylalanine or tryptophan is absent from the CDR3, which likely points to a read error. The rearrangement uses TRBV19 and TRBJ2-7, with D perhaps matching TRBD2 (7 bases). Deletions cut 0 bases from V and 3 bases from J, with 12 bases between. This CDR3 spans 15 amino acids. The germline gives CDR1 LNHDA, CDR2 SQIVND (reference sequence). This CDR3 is CASSIDGGAGYEQYC. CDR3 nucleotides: TGTGCCAGTAGTATAGATGGGGGGGCTGGCTACGAGCAGTACTGC.

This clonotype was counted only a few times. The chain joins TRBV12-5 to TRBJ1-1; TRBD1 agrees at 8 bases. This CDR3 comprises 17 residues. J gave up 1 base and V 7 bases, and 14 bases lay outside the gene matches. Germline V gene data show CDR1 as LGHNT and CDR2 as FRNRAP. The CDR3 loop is CASAKGQARLRNTEAFF. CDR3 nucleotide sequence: TGTGCTAGTGCCAAGGGACAGGCGCGTCTTCGGAACACTGAAGCTTTCTTT.

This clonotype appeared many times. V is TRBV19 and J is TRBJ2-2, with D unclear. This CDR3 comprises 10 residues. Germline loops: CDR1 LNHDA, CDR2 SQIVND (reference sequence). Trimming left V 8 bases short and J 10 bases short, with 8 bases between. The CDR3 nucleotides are TGTGCCAGTCGCGAGGAGGAGCTGTTTTTT. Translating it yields CASREEELFF.

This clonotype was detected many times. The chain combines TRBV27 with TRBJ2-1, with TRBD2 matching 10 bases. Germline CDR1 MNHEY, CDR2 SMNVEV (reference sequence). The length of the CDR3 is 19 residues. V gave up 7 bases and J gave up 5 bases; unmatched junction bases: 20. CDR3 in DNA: TGTGCCAGCATGGTTATTCGGCTAGCGGGAGAGGGGGTTAACAATGAGCAGTTCTTC. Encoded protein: CASMVIRLAGEGVNNEQFF.

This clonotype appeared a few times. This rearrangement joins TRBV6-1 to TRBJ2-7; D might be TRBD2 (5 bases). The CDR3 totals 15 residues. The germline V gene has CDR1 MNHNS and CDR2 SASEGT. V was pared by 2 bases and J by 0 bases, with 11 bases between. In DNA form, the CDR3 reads TGTGCCAGCAGTGAACCCCCTGGGAGCTCCTACGAGCAGTACTTC. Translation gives CASSEPPGSSYEQYF.

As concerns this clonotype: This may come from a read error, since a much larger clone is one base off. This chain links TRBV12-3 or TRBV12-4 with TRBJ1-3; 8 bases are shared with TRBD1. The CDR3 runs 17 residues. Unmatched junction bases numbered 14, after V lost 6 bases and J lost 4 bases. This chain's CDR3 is CASSLMRRTGRGNTIYF. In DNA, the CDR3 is TGTGCCAGCAGCTTAATGCGCCGGACAGGGCGAGGAAACACCATATATTTT.